This T cell receptor (beta chain) originates from a study of blood T cell repertoires in COVID-19. Study as a whole: Whether acute or convalescent, the COVID-19 samples came from the United States, Italy and Spain.

The repertoire was sequenced with immunoSEQ multiplex PCR; TCRdb's copy has only in-frame clones and lacks some. Of about 210,000 clones in the sample, roughly 80% are singletons; the top ten hold approximately 5%. The CDR3 spans 13 residues. The V and J ends lost 4 bases and 11 bases, in that order; junction bases with no gene match: 7. Sequenced input: peripheral blood. This rearrangement joins TRBV12-3 or TRBV12-4 to TRBJ1-1; 10 positions agree with TRBD1. The receptor was isolated from a woman in her 70s with COVID-19, enrolled during active disease. The CDR3 nucleotides read TGTGCCAGCAGTTCTGGGACAGGGGTAAATGCTTTCTTT. Its translation is CASSSGTGVNAFF.